The T cell receptor beta chain described here comes from a study of cytomegalovirus exposure and HLA in healthy donors. About the research overall: Around 77% of 350 to 400 genotyped donors fell in the Caucasian-associated ancestry cluster.

The study ran its PCR with 60 Vbeta and 13 Jbeta primers. The method was immunoSEQ multiplex PCR; TCRdb's version includes in-frame clones alone and lacks a portion of them. The top ten hold over 9.5% of the sample, which has 110,000 to 150,000 clones, just under 85% seen once. There are 15 residues in the CDR3. After removal of 0 bases from V and 3 bases from J, the junction contained 4 bases not matched to a gene. Per the germline V gene, CDR1 is MGHRA and CDR2 is YSYEKL. This receptor was taken from a woman aged 55-69 years in good health and CMV-seropositive. The gene calls are TRBV4-1 and TRBJ2-7; TRBD2 aligns across 8 bases. The material sequenced was PBMCs. CDR3 sequence: CASSQEKREIYEQYF. DNA for the CDR3: TGCGCCAGCAGCCAAGAAAAGCGGGAGATCTACGAGCAGTACTTC.